One sample yielded the 14 T cell receptor beta chains listed below, sequenced in a study of T cell repertoires in cytomegalovirus infection. Their cognate antigens are unknown. Each CDR3 protein gets one entry after TCRdb re-called the reads with MiXCR. Counted here are approximately 910,000 distinct CDR3 sequences, 31% occurring once; the ten biggest clones make up roughly 13%. Sequences were derived from cultured CD8+ T cells from PBMCs, sampled from culture after CMV antigen stimulation. The receptors were sampled from a human donor in good health (CMV status not recorded). Some clones in this sample may be carry-over from other donors' samples.

V is TRBV23-1 and J is TRBJ2-3; 7 bases align to TRBD1. TRBV23-1 is placed among ORFs of uncertain function. The CDR3 consists of 17 residues. J gave up 2 bases and V 10 bases, and 18 bases lay outside the gene matches. The CDR3: CAIPPPPDRRYTDTQYF. CDR3 nucleotide sequence: TGCGCCATCCCCCCTCCCCCGGACAGGAGATACACAGATACGCAGTATTTT.

This clonotype was picked up a small number of times. The rearrangement uses TRBV20-1 and TRBJ1-1, with TRBD1 matching over 10 bases. With 6 bases clipped from V and 3 bases from J, the junction kept 4 bases outside the gene matches. Germline lookup yields CDR1 DFQATT and CDR2 SNEGSKA (reference sequence). This CDR3 has 13 residues. CDR3 sequence (DNA): TGCAGTGCCGGGACAGGGGATTACACTGAAGCTTTCTTT. Translated: CSAGTGDYTEAFF.

This clonotype was picked up a small number of times. The CDR3 DNA reads TGTGCCAGCAGGTCCTACCGGGACAGGGGTGGGGAGACCCAGTACTTC. This gives the protein CASRSYRDRGGETQYF. The gene calls are TRBV6-2 or TRBV6-3 and TRBJ2-5; TRBD1 agrees at 10 bases. Germline trimming cut 6 bases from V and 5 bases from J; bases unmatched to any gene: 12. CDR1 and CDR2 from the germline V gene are MNHEY and SVGEGT. The CDR3 is made up of 16 amino acids.

This clonotype was counted once. The rearrangement uses TRBV29-1 and TRBJ2-2; D gene unclear. V shed 4 bases and J shed 4 bases, with 7 bases lying between them. CDR1 and CDR2 from the germline V gene are SQVTM and ANQGSEA. The CDR3 loop spans 12 amino acids. The CDR3 DNA reads TGCAGCGTTGCCCTTTCCACCGGGGAGCTGTTTTTT. It encodes CSVALSTGELFF.

A few counts support this clonotype. V usage is TRBV6-2 or TRBV6-3 and J usage is TRBJ1-1; D not certain. Per germline, CDR1 MNHEY and CDR2 SVGEGT. V lost 2 bases, J lost 4 bases, and 11 bases lay in between. This CDR3 region has 14 residues. The CDR3 DNA follows: TGTGCCAGCAGTTACGACCCGCCGGGCACTGAAGCTTTCTTT. This sequence encodes CASSYDPPGTEAFF.

This clonotype was picked up a small number of times. This chain connects TRBV12-3 or TRBV12-4 to TRBJ1-4, with D unclear. The CDR3 is 18 residues long. Trimming took off 5 bases at V and 3 bases at J, with 22 bases between the two ends. In DNA, the CDR3 is TGTGCCAGCAGTCCTAGGAGCCCGACCCAAGACCCTAATGAAAAACTGTTTTTT. This encodes CASSPRSPTQDPNEKLFF.

The rearrangement links TRBV7-4 to TRBJ1-4, with a tentative D call TRBD1 (6 bases). The CDR3 spans 14 residues. Trimming removed 5 bases from V and 4 bases from J, with 11 bases in between. The germline CDR1 and CDR2 sequences are SGHVT and SQSDAQ. The CDR3 nucleotides read TGTGCCAGCAGCCCCGGGGGCATTAATGAAAAACTGTTTTTT. Residues: CASSPGGINEKLFF. Looking up the rest from reference TRBV7-4 and TRBJ1-4 gives the full variable domain: GAGVSQSPRYKVAKRGRDVALRCDSISGHVTLYWYRQTLGQGSEVLTYSQSDAQRDKSGRPSGRFSAERPERSVSTLKIQRTEQGDSAVYLCASSPGGINEKLFFGSGTQLSVL.

This clonotype was detected only a few times. The gene calls are TRBV27 and TRBJ2-1, with 13 bases matching TRBD2. This CDR3 comprises 20 residues. Germline values: CDR1 MNHEY, CDR2 SMNVEV (reference sequence). With V trimmed by 5 bases and J by 5 bases, 18 bases remained unmatched. CDR3 region: CASSPLGLAGAIGPHNEQFF. CDR3 coding DNA: TGTGCCAGCAGTCCGCTCGGACTAGCGGGGGCCATTGGTCCCCACAATGAGCAGTTCTTC.

The chain links TRBV27 to TRBJ1-4; the match to TRBD1 covers 11 bases. The CDR3 extends over 14 amino acids. Trimming removed 6 bases from V and 8 bases from J; junction bases left unmatched: 5. From germline, CDR1 is MNHEY and CDR2 SMNVEV (reference sequence). The CDR3 is CASRRTGGLEKLFF. The CDR3 DNA is TGTGCCAGCAGAAGGACAGGGGGCTTGGAAAAACTGTTTTTT. The variable domain in full, completed from reference TRBV27 and TRBJ1-4, reads EAQVTQNPRYLITVTGKKLTVTCSQNMNHEYMSWYRQDPGLGLRQIYYSMNVEVTDKGDVPEGYKVSRKEKRNFPLILESPSPNQTSLYFCASRRTGGLEKLFFGSGTQLSVL.

The V and J genes are TRBV7-4 and TRBJ2-2; the D gene is possibly TRBD1 (6 bases). The length of the CDR3 is 19 residues. CDR1 is SGHVT, CDR2 SQSDAQ, per germline. Trimming stripped 9 bases from V and 3 bases from J, with 29 bases between. The CDR3 coding sequence is TGTGCCAGTACTCTGGGCAAGTTTTTGGGGGCTGTAGACACCGGGGAGCTGTTTTTT. This codes for CASTLGKFLGAVDTGELFF.

This clonotype was found many times. The rearrangement links TRBV7-9 to TRBJ2-2; D possibly corresponds to TRBD2 (6 bases). This CDR3 comprises 14 residues. V lost 1 base, J lost 7 bases, and 10 bases lay in between. Per the germline V gene, CDR1 is SEHNR and CDR2 is FQNEAQ (reference sequence). CDR3 DNA: TGTGCCAGCAGCTTAGTTGGAGGGGTCGGGGAGCTGTTTTTT. The encoded protein is CASSLVGGVGELFF.

This chain connects TRBV7-3 to TRBJ1-2; D is uncertain. From germline, CDR1 is SGHTA and CDR2 FQGTGA. V was clipped by 3 bases and J by 6 bases, with 14 bases between them. The CDR3 covers 14 residues. The CDR3 DNA sequence: TGTGCCAGCAGCTTCGCTAACACTGGGAATGGCTACACCTTC. Translation gives CASSFANTGNGYTF.

The table lists this clonotype with many counts. The V call is TRBV27, the J call TRBJ1-1; D unclear. The CDR3 has 15 amino acids. Germline V gene lookup returns CDR1 MNHEY and CDR2 SMNVEV (reference sequence). V was trimmed by 2 bases and J by 3 bases, leaving 13 bases between them. The CDR3 spells CASSLGRGAYTEAFF. The CDR3 region has the DNA TGTGCCAGCAGTTTAGGGCGAGGAGCCTACACTGAAGCTTTCTTT.

This chain links TRBV20-1 with TRBJ2-2; D may be TRBD1 (5 bases). This CDR3 has 14 amino acids. Between the trimmed V and J ends, which lost 6 bases and 7 bases, there was a span of 18 bases. The germline V gene encodes CDR1 DFQATT and CDR2 SNEGSKA (reference sequence). CDR3 sequence: CSAPVKGLDGELFF. The CDR3 nucleotides read TGCAGTGCCCCTGTGAAGGGGCTGGACGGGGAGCTGTTTTTT.